Below, 17 T cell receptor beta chains from the same sample are listed, as sequenced in a study of memory CD4+ T cells and cytomegalovirus serostatus. Measured with immunoSEQ multiplex PCR; TCRdb has only the in-frame clones, and not every one. The sample carries tens of thousands of clones, approximately 79% recorded once. Single viable CD3+CD4+CD8-CD45RO+ cells were sorted as the memory CD4+ T cells. Sequencing was done on a sample of memory CD4+ T cells from blood. These receptors all come from an adult in good health and CMV-seronegative.

The gene calls are TRBV7-6 and TRBJ2-2, with 7 bases fitting TRBD1. CDR3 size: 14 residues. Germline V lookup: CDR1 SGHVS, CDR2 FNYEAQ. The V gene end was trimmed by 1 base and the J gene end by 7 bases; junction bases not matched to a gene: 3. CDR3 sequence reads: CASSLGDSLGELFF. CDR3 nucleotide sequence: TGTGCCAGCAGCTTAGGGGACAGCCTCGGGGAGCTGTTTTTT.

The chain uses TRBV18 and TRBJ1-1; D is ambiguous. Germline-derived CDR1 and CDR2 are KGHSH and LQKENI. The CDR3 is 16 amino acids. The ends were cut back, 6 bases at V and 2 bases at J, with 19 bases in the middle. The CDR3 DNA follows: TGTGCCAGCTCGCTTCGGGTCAGCGGGCTTAACACTGAAGCTTTCTTT. Translation: CASSLRVSGLNTEAFF.

The rearrangement links TRBV2 to TRBJ1-5; D not resolved. Trimming pared 4 bases from V and 7 bases from J, leaving 17 bases between. CDR3 size: 15 residues. Germline V gene lookup returns CDR1 SNHLY and CDR2 FYNNEI. CDR3 loop: CASSGEKGGSQPQHF. CDR3 nucleotides: TGTGCCAGCAGTGGAGAGAAGGGAGGGTCCCAGCCCCAGCATTTT.

The CDR3 sequence: CASSEGAGKLFF. The CDR3 DNA reads as TGTGCCAGCAGTGAGGGGGCGGGAAAACTGTTTTTT. This chain links TRBV2 with TRBJ1-4, with a weak D call TRBD1 (6 bases). The germline V gene has CDR1 SNHLY and CDR2 FYNNEI. This CDR3 has 12 residues. Trimming removed 3 bases from V and 10 bases from J, with 9 bases in between.

This clone showed up just a few times. This chain joins TRBV19 and TRBJ2-2; 11 bases match TRBD1. CDR1 is LNHDA and CDR2 is SQIVND in the germline V gene (reference sequence). V lost 4 bases, J lost 4 bases, and 2 bases stayed unmatched. CDR3 length equals 15 residues. The CDR3 loop is CASSKDRGRTGELFF. In nucleotides, the CDR3 is TGTGCCAGTAGTAAGGACAGGGGGCGCACCGGGGAGCTGTTTTTT. Full variable domain (rest looked up from reference TRBV19 and TRBJ2-2): DGGITQSPKYLFRKEGQNVTLSCEQNLNHDAMYWYRQDPGQGLRLIYYSQIVNDFQKGDIAEGYSVSREKKESFPLTVTSAQKNPTAFYLCASSKDRGRTGELFFGEGSRLTVL.

This chain joins TRBV7-3 and TRBJ2-7, with D possibly being TRBD2 (6 bases). CDR1 SGHTA and CDR2 FQGTGA come from the germline V gene. The CDR3 extends over 15 amino acids. The V end lost 0 bases, the J end lost 4 bases, and 13 bases lay between the germline ends. The chain's CDR3 is CASSLTSGSQYEQYF. CDR3 DNA sequence: TGTGCCAGCAGCTTAACTTCCGGGAGCCAATACGAGCAGTACTTC.

This sequence joins TRBV6-6 and TRBJ1-2; D may be TRBD1 (6 bases). The CDR3 is 14 amino acids. From germline, CDR1 is MNHNY and CDR2 SVGAGI (reference sequence). Trimming cost V 7 bases and J 0 bases, with 12 bases left between them. In DNA form, the CDR3 reads TGTGCCAGCACGCAGGGGACCACTAACTATGGCTACACCTTC. The encoded protein is CASTQGTTNYGYTF.

V is TRBV27 and J is TRBJ2-4, with 10 positions matching TRBD2. The germline gives CDR1 MNHEY, CDR2 SMNVEV (reference sequence). The CDR3 contains 13 residues. The CDR3 coding sequence is TGTGCGTGTAGCGGGGGGGCCAAAAACATTCAGTACTTC. This gives the protein CACSGGAKNIQYF.

This rearrangement joins TRBV13 to TRBJ1-1, with D hard to call. The CDR3 is made up of 13 amino acids. Germline assignment: CDR1 PRHDT and CDR2 FYEKMQ (reference sequence). Trimming cost V 3 bases and J 0 bases, with 5 bases left between them. The CDR3 nucleotides read TGTGCCAGCAGCTTTTCCATGAACACTGAAGCTTTCTTT. Translating it yields CASSFSMNTEAFF.

V and J are TRBV7-8 and TRBJ2-2, with TRBD2 matching 8 bases. The ends lost 3 bases at V and 0 bases at J; junction bases unmatched: 6. Germline V gene lookup returns CDR1 SGHVS and CDR2 FQNEAQ. CDR3 size: 17 residues. The CDR3, as DNA: TGTGCCAGCAGCTTCCGTTCGCGGGGGGCGAACACCGGGGAGCTGTTTTTT. It is translated as CASSFRSRGANTGELFF. Based on the CDR3 plus reference TRBV7-8 and TRBJ2-2, the full variable domain is GAGVSQSPRYKVAKRGQDVALRCDPISGHVSLFWYQQALGQGPEFLTYFQNEAQLDKSGLPSDRFFAERPEGSVSTLKIQRTQQEDSAVYLCASSFRSRGANTGELFFGEGSRLTVL.

This rearrangement joins TRBV6-5 to TRBJ1-2, with unresolved D. Germline V gene data show CDR1 as MNHEY and CDR2 as SVGAGI. The CDR3 contains 13 residues. Trimming pared 3 bases from V and 8 bases from J, leaving 13 bases between. Here the CDR3 reads CASSYSGFEGYTF. The DNA for the CDR3 is TGTGCCAGCAGTTATTCCGGGTTCGAGGGCTACACCTTC.

This clone was seen a few times. The chain has TRBV7-8 and TRBJ2-7; 8 bases are a match to TRBD2. The CDR3 has 19 residues. With 4 bases clipped from V and 4 bases from J, the junction kept 21 bases outside the gene matches. Germline CDR1 and CDR2: SGHVS and FQNEAQ. The CDR3 is CASSSRTSRSGGPVYEQYF. The CDR3 DNA reads as TGTGCCAGCAGCTCGCGGACTAGCCGGAGCGGGGGTCCAGTGTACGAGCAGTACTTC.

This clone showed up just a few times. V is TRBV5-1 and J is TRBJ2-1, with 9 bases fitting TRBD1. CDR1 is SGHRS and CDR2 is YFSETQ in the germline V gene. The V gene end was trimmed by 4 bases and the J gene end by 6 bases; junction bases not matched to a gene: 14. The CDR3 sequence is 17 residues long. DNA of the CDR3: TGCGCCAGCAGCGGCAAACCCACAGGGGGCGGATCCAATGAGCAGTTCTTC. Translating it yields CASSGKPTGGGSNEQFF.

This sequence joins TRBV15 and TRBJ1-3, with 8 bases fitting TRBD1. The germline CDR1 and CDR2 sequences are LNHNV and YYDKDF (reference sequence). The CDR3 covers 16 residues. V gave up 2 bases and J gave up 0 bases; unmatched junction bases: 3. The CDR3 region is CATSRPGQVSGNTIYF. CDR3 nucleotide sequence: TGTGCCACCAGCAGACCGGGACAGGTCTCTGGAAACACCATATATTTT.

A few counts support this clone. The V call is TRBV19, the J call TRBJ2-5; 8 bases are shared with TRBD1. V lost 9 bases, J lost 2 bases, and 11 bases stayed unmatched. The CDR3 totals 15 residues. The germline gives CDR1 LNHDA, CDR2 SQIVND (reference sequence). The CDR3 protein is CASRSPTGDQETQYF. The CDR3 coding sequence is TGTGCCAGCCGATCCCCGACAGGGGATCAAGAGACCCAGTACTTC.

V is TRBV5-1 and J is TRBJ2-2, with D maybe TRBD2 (5 bases). CDR1 SGHRS and CDR2 YFSETQ come from the germline V gene. The CDR3 has 16 residues. Deletions cut 3 bases from V and 5 bases from J, with 17 bases between. The CDR3 coding sequence is TGCGCCAGCAGCTCTCGGACTTTTGGAACAACCGGGGAGCTGTTTTTT. It yields the protein CASSSRTFGTTGELFF.

The CDR3 DNA reads as TGTGCCAGTCAGCGGTTCTCTGGAAACACCATATATTTT. Its translation is CASQRFSGNTIYF. V and J are TRBV19 and TRBJ1-3; D is undetermined. Trimming took 8 bases from V and 0 from J, leaving 8 bases between them. This CDR3 is built from 13 residues. Germline loops: CDR1 LNHDA, CDR2 SQIVND (reference sequence).